This T cell receptor beta chain was retrieved from a study of post-analysis software for immune sequencing data. Study overall: The courses of disease that were included comprised relapsing-remitting, secondary progressive and progressive-relapsing multiple sclerosis.

Unique molecular identifiers were built into the TCR beta cDNA libraries. Once roughly 1 to 10 million T cells were used, hundreds of thousands of cDNA molecules resulted. In TCRdb, the PCR reads were re-called with MiXCR into one record per CDR3 protein. Of about 460,000 distinct CDR3 sequences in the sample, around 40% were seen once. Broader study findings: Compared with controls, patients showed significantly lower normalized Chao1 diversity. Under the F measure, samples that were prepared in one batch clustered strongly together.

This clonotype was detected only a few times. Its antigen is still unknown. The TCR comes from a girl aged 5 to 17 with multiple sclerosis. Sequenced material: blood.

The CDR3: CSASQSNEKLFF. The CDR3, as DNA: TGCAGTGCTAGCCAGAGTAATGAAAAACTGTTTTTT. The V call is TRBV20-1, the J call TRBJ1-4, with unresolved D. CDR1 and CDR2 (germline): DFQATT, SNEGSKA (reference sequence). Between the trimmed V and J ends, which lost 3 bases and 4 bases, there was a span of 6 bases. The CDR3 has 12 amino acids.